This TCR beta chain came from a study of shared clonotypes between healthy human individuals. CD45RO negativity and positive selection for CCR7 defined naive CD8 cells, a population that excluded terminally differentiated effector memory CD45RA+ cells. This table comes from immunoSEQ multiplex PCR, and its TCRdb copy is limited to in-frame clones, with some not included. This sample yields around 1.9 million clones, of which 93% are seen a single time; 1.5% to 2% belongs to the top ten. Germline CDR1 and CDR2: MDHEN and SYDVKM. The trim removed 2 bases at V and 8 bases at J, leaving 13 bases unmatched. This CDR3 has 16 amino acids.

V is TRBV28 and J is TRBJ2-3; TRBD2 matches 7 bases. The source is a man aged 18 to 30 in good health. Some clones in this sample may be carry-over from other donors' samples. Sequencing was carried out using naive CD8+ T cells from PBMCs. The CDR3 bases are TGTGCCAGCAGTTTACTCCCCGTGGCGGGAGTAGGTACGCAGTATTTT. Its translation is CASSLLPVAGVGTQYF.